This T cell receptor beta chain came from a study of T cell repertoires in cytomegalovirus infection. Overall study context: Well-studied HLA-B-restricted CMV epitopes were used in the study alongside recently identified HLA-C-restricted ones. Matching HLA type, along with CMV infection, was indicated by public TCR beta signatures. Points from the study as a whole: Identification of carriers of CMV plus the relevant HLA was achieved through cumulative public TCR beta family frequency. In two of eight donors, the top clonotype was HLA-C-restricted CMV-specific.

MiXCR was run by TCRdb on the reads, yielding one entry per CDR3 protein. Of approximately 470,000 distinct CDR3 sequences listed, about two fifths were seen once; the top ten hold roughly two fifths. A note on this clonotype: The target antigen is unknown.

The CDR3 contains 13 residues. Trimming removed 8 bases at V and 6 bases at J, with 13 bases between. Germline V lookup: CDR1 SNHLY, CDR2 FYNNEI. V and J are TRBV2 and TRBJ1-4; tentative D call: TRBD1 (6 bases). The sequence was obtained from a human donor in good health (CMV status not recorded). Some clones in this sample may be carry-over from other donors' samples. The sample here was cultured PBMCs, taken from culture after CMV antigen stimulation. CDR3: CASLYDRHEKLFF. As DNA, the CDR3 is TGTGCCAGCCTTTACGACAGGCATGAAAAACTGTTTTTT.